This is a list of T cell receptor beta chains from one sample in a study of blood T cell repertoires in COVID-19. Method: immunoSEQ multiplex PCR; TCRdb's copy keeps in-frame clones and lacks some. The sample holds roughly 200,000 clones; around 88% are singletons and the top ten take 1.5%. Sequenced material: peripheral blood. The source is a man aged 18-30 years with active or convalescent COVID-19. The CDR3 runs from the conserved cysteine through the conserved F or W. A D gene is named only where the DNA matches it firmly. Expanded clones get a size class; other rows say once, few or many, or leave the size out.

cdr3_length: 14; d_call: TRBD2; v_call: TRBV19; j_call: TRBJ2-1; clone_size: -; cdr3_aa: CASSPSGVHNEQFF; cdr3_nt: TGTGCCAGTAGTCCTAGCGGGGTCCACAATGAGCAGTTCTTC
cdr3_length: 18; d_call: -; v_call: TRBV23-1; j_call: TRBJ2-7; clone_size: -; cdr3_aa: CASSQWAPLVAGLYEQYF; cdr3_nt: TGCGCCAGCAGTCAATGGGCCCCCCTGGTGGCAGGGCTCTACGAGCAGTACTTC
cdr3_length: 13; d_call: TRBD1; v_call: TRBV7-2; j_call: TRBJ1-4; clone_size: -; cdr3_aa: CASSFGQAEKLFF; cdr3_nt: TGTGCCAGCAGCTTTGGACAGGCTGAAAAACTGTTTTTT
cdr3_length: 12; d_call: -; v_call: TRBV28; j_call: TRBJ2-5; clone_size: -; cdr3_aa: CASSLFRETQYF; cdr3_nt: TGTGCCAGCAGTTTATTTAGAGAGACCCAGTACTTC
cdr3_length: 15; d_call: TRBD2; v_call: TRBV7-2; j_call: TRBJ2-1; clone_size: once; cdr3_aa: CASSPGLGATNEQFF; cdr3_nt: TGTGCCAGCAGCCCGGGACTAGGGGCCACCAATGAGCAGTTCTTC
cdr3_length: 14; d_call: -; v_call: TRBV5-1; j_call: TRBJ2-1; clone_size: -; cdr3_aa: CASSPDRAGEEQFF; cdr3_nt: TGCGCCAGCAGCCCGGACAGGGCGGGGGAGGAGCAGTTCTTC
cdr3_length: 15; d_call: -; v_call: TRBV6-5; j_call: TRBJ2-2; clone_size: -; cdr3_aa: CASSPNRSRGGELFF; cdr3_nt: TGTGCCAGCAGCCCCAATAGGTCTAGGGGCGGGGAGCTGTTTTTT
cdr3_length: 15; d_call: TRBD2; v_call: TRBV10-1; j_call: TRBJ2-7; clone_size: -; cdr3_aa: CAISILAGETYEQYF; cdr3_nt: TGCGCCATCAGCATTCTAGCGGGAGAAACCTACGAGCAGTACTTC
cdr3_length: 15; d_call: -; v_call: TRBV5-6; j_call: TRBJ1-2; clone_size: once; cdr3_aa: CASSLIRDSPYGYTF; cdr3_nt: TGTGCCAGCAGCTTGATCAGAGACAGCCCCTATGGCTACACCTTC
cdr3_length: 14; d_call: TRBD2; v_call: TRBV3-1/TRBV3-2; j_call: TRBJ2-7; clone_size: -; cdr3_aa: CASSPLAGAYEQYF; cdr3_nt: TGTGCCAGCAGCCCATTAGCGGGAGCCTACGAGCAGTACTTC
cdr3_length: 13; d_call: -; v_call: TRBV7-9; j_call: TRBJ1-1; clone_size: few; cdr3_aa: CASSLGQNGGAFF; cdr3_nt: TGTGCCAGCAGCTTAGGTCAGAACGGAGGAGCTTTCTTT
cdr3_length: 14; d_call: TRBD2; v_call: TRBV5-4; j_call: TRBJ2-7; clone_size: once; cdr3_aa: CASSLLGGPYEQYF; cdr3_nt: TGTGCCAGCAGCTTGTTGGGAGGGCCCTACGAGCAGTACTTC
cdr3_length: 19; d_call: TRBD1; v_call: TRBV4-1; j_call: TRBJ1-3; clone_size: -; cdr3_aa: CASSQAWTGPNPSGNTIYF; cdr3_nt: TGCGCCAGCAGCCAAGCCTGGACAGGCCCGAACCCCTCTGGAAACACCATATATTTT
cdr3_length: 15; d_call: -; v_call: TRBV10-3; j_call: TRBJ1-1; clone_size: -; cdr3_aa: CAISESGQKNTEAFF; cdr3_nt: TGTGCCATCAGTGAGTCCGGACAGAAGAACACTGAAGCTTTCTTT
cdr3_length: 15; d_call: TRBD1; v_call: TRBV11-3; j_call: TRBJ1-1; clone_size: once; cdr3_aa: CASSLSGTATTEAFF; cdr3_nt: TGTGCCAGCAGCTTATCCGGGACAGCGACCACTGAAGCTTTCTTT
cdr3_length: 14; d_call: TRBD2; v_call: TRBV28; j_call: TRBJ2-1; clone_size: -; cdr3_aa: CASRRGSSYNEQFF; cdr3_nt: TGTGCCAGCAGACGCGGGAGCTCCTACAATGAGCAGTTCTTC
cdr3_length: 14; d_call: -; v_call: TRBV4-1; j_call: TRBJ1-4; clone_size: -; cdr3_aa: CASRQDSTDEKLFF; cdr3_nt: TGCGCCAGCAGGCAGGACTCGACGGATGAAAAACTGTTTTTT
cdr3_length: 15; d_call: TRBD2; v_call: TRBV18; j_call: TRBJ2-3; clone_size: -; cdr3_aa: CASSPTLAGTDTQYF; cdr3_nt: TGTGCCAGCTCACCAACGCTAGCGGGCACAGATACGCAGTATTTT
cdr3_length: 18; d_call: -; v_call: TRBV28; j_call: TRBJ2-1; clone_size: -; cdr3_aa: CASSLFYGVGSSYNEQFF; cdr3_nt: TGTGCCAGCAGTTTATTTTACGGGGTAGGGAGCTCCTACAATGAGCAGTTCTTC
cdr3_length: 13; d_call: -; v_call: TRBV20-1; j_call: TRBJ2-5; clone_size: -; cdr3_aa: CSASVHTLETQYF; cdr3_nt: TGCAGTGCTAGTGTCCACACCTTAGAGACCCAGTACTTC
cdr3_length: 13; d_call: -; v_call: TRBV29-1; j_call: TRBJ1-2; clone_size: -; cdr3_aa: CSAGRGANTGYTF; cdr3_nt: TGCAGCGCCGGGCGGGGGGCGAATACTGGCTACACCTTC
cdr3_length: 15; d_call: TRBD1; v_call: TRBV19; j_call: TRBJ1-4; clone_size: -; cdr3_aa: CASTDPGQGNEKLFF; cdr3_nt: TGTGCCAGTACCGATCCGGGACAGGGTAATGAAAAACTGTTTTTT
cdr3_length: 12; d_call: -; v_call: TRBV28; j_call: TRBJ1-5; clone_size: -; cdr3_aa: CASREANQPQHF; cdr3_nt: TGTGCCAGCAGGGAGGCCAATCAGCCCCAGCATTTT
cdr3_length: 12; d_call: TRBD2; v_call: TRBV30; j_call: TRBJ2-5; clone_size: -; cdr3_aa: CAWSVGGETQYF; cdr3_nt: TGTGCCTGGAGTGTGGGGGGGGAGACCCAGTACTTC
cdr3_length: 12; d_call: -; v_call: TRBV12-5; j_call: TRBJ2-1; clone_size: few; cdr3_aa: CASGSQGTEQFF; cdr3_nt: TGTGCTAGTGGTTCCCAGGGTACTGAGCAGTTCTTC